This T cell receptor (beta chain) emerged from a study of T cells in tuberculosis. Overall study context: The T cells targeted glucose monomycolate, a mycobacterial lipid, via CD1B. Overall study results and limits: The TCR-beta difference was not significant; alpha differences partly reflected length. GMM-specific TCRs were nearer to active tuberculosis alpha repertoires, suggesting expansion.

Regarding time point: new active TB diagnosis, blood taken before or within 7 days of starting treatment. Clones were sequenced by immunoSEQ multiplex PCR, and TCRdb holds only the in-frame ones, with some missing. The top ten clones hold about 4.1% of a sample with approximately 40,000 clones, approximately 93% of them seen once. Points on this clone: Antigen unknown.

The germline gives CDR1 LNHDA, CDR2 SQIVND (reference sequence). J was trimmed by 6 bases and V by 8 bases; bases with no gene match: 12. The length of the CDR3 is 15 residues. This rearrangement joins TRBV19 to TRBJ1-5; 8 nucleotides match TRBD1. The source is an adult with tuberculosis. The material sequenced was PBMCs, taken at tuberculosis diagnosis. The CDR3 nucleotides are TGTGCCAGTCGCAATCAGGGGGCCAGGAGTCAGCCCCAGCATTTT. Translated, it gives CASRNQGARSQPQHF.